This T cell receptor beta chain was sequenced in a study of blood T cell repertoires in COVID-19. Study details: The cDNA or gDNA used as material had been derived from T cells, B-cell-depleted T cells, or PBMCs.

Cohorts were based on clinical histories the participants reported. In the study's own analysis: How many nucleated cells were present was estimated from reference gene primer amplification. TCRdb's copy holds only in-frame clones and misses some; the assay was immunoSEQ multiplex PCR. The V and J calls and clone size come from that table; D and trimming were worked out from the DNA. The sample has 250,000 or so clones, about nine tenths seen once; the top ten hold 4.1%. The germline V gene encodes CDR1 KGHSH and CDR2 LQKENI. Trimming shortened V by 3 bases and J by 3 bases, and 16 bases separated the two germline ends. The CDR3 has 16 amino acids.

The receptor was derived from a woman in her twenties or thirties with acute COVID-19. The V gene is TRBV18, the J gene TRBJ2-3; D uncertain. Sequencing input: PBMCs or T cells enriched from blood (not recorded which). This CDR3 reads CASSPLGFSGTDTQYF. In DNA, the CDR3 is TGTGCCAGCTCACCCCTCGGCTTTTCAGGTACAGATACGCAGTATTTT. The full variable domain, rest sourced from reference TRBV18 and TRBJ2-3, is NAGVMQNPRHLVRRRGQEARLRCSPMKGHSHVYWYRQLPEEGLKFMVYLQKENIIDESGMPKERFSAEFPKEGPSILRIQQVVRGDSAAYFCASSPLGFSGTDTQYFGPGTRLTVL.